This TCR beta chain was recovered during a study of neurological immune-mediated disorders. TCRdb reprocessed the 5' RACE reads via MiXCR and lists one record per CDR3 protein. The sample shows approximately 40,000 distinct CDR3 sequences, approximately 10% of them seen only once. This clonotype was counted many times. What it binds is not known. This CDR3 comprises 14 residues. V lost 0 bases and J 2 bases, leaving 8 bases between the germline ends. Germline CDR1 is SGHRS and CDR2 is YFSETQ. The study built unsorted libraries from 2 million PBMCs kept at -80 C. Study-level points and caveats: TCR-beta repertoires seemed private in all groups, with no expanded CDR3 amino acid sequences shared.

V is TRBV5-1 and J is TRBJ1-1; D ambiguous. Sequenced material: PBMCs. This TCR was recovered from a woman between 25 and 40 years old with HTLV-1-associated myelopathy (HAM/TSP). The CDR3 DNA follows: TGCGCCAGCAGCTTGGCCTTGGGTAACACTGAAGCTTTCTTT. It encodes CASSLALGNTEAFF.